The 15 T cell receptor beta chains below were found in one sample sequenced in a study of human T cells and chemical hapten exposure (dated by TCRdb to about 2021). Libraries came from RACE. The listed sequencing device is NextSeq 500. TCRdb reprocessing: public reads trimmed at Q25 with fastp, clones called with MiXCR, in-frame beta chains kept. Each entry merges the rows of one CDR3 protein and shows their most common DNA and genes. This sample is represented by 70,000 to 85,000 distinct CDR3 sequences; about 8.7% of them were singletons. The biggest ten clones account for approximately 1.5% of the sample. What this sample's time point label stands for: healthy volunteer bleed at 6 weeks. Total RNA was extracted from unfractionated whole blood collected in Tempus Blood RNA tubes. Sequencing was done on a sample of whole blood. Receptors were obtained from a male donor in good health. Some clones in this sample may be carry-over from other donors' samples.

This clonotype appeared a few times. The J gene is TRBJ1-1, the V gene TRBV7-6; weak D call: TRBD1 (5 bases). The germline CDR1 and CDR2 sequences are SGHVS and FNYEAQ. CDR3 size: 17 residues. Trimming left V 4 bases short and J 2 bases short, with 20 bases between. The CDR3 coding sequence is TGTGCCAGCAGCTCCCCGGGACCGGGGAAAGGCAACACTGAAGCTTTCTTT. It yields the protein CASSSPGPGKGNTEAFF.

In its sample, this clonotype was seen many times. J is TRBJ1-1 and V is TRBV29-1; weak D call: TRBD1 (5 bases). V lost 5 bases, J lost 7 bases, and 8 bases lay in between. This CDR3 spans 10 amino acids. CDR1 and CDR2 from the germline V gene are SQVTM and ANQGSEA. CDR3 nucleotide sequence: TGCAGCGTTTATCAGGGTGAAGCTTTCTTT. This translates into CSVYQGEAFF.

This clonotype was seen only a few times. CDR3 residues: CASSRPSADTQYF. For the CDR3, the DNA is TGTGCCAGCAGCCGACCGTCCGCAGATACGCAGTATTTT. This sequence joins TRBV4-2 and TRBJ2-3; D gene unclear. From germline, CDR1 is LGHNA and CDR2 YNFKEQ. The CDR3 has 13 amino acids. V was shortened by 4 bases and J by 4 bases, with 9 bases between the two germline ends.

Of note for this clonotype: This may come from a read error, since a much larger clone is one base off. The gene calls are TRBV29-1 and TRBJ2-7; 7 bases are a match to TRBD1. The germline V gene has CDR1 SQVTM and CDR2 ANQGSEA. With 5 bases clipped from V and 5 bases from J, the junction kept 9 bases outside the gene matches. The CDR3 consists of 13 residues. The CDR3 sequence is CSVTGTEGDEQYF. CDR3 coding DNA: TGCAGCGTTACCGGGACAGAGGGGGACGAGCAGTACTTC.

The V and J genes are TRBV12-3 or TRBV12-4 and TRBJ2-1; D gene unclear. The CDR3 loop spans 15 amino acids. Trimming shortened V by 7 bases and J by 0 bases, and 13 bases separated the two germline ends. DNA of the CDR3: TGTGCCAGCACCGCCCCGGGTTTCTCCTACAATGAGCAGTTCTTC. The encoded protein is CASTAPGFSYNEQFF.

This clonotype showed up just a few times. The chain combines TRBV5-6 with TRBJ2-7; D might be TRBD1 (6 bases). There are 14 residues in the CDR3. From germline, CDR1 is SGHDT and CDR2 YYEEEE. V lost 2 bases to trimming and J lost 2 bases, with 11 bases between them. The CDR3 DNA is TGTGCCAGCAGCTTAACAGGGTTAACCTACGAGCAGTACTTC. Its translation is CASSLTGLTYEQYF. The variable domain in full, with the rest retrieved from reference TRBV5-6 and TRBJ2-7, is DAGVTQSPTHLIKTRGQQVTLRCSPKSGHDTVSWYQQALGQGPQFIFQYYEEEERQRGNFPDRFSGHQFPNYSSELNVNALLLGDSALYLCASSLTGLTYEQYFGPGTRLTVT.

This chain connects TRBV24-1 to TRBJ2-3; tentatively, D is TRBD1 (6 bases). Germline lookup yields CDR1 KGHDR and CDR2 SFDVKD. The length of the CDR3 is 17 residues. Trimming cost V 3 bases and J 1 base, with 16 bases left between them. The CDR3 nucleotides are TGTGCCACCAGTGATCCACAGGGTGAGGATGGCACAGATACGCAGTATTTT. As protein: CATSDPQGEDGTDTQYF.

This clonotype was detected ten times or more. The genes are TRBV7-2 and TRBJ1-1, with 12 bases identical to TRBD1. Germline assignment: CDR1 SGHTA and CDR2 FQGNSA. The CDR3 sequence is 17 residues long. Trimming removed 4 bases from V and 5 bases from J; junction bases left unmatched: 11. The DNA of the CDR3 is TGTGCCAGCAGCTCTTCCGGGACAGGGGGCTATCCGACTGAAGCTTTCTTT. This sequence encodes CASSSSGTGGYPTEAFF.

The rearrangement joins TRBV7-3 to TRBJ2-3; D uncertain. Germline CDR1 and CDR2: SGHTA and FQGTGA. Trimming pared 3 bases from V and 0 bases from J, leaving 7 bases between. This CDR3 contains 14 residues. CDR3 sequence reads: CASSFLSSTDTQYF. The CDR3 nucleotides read TGTGCCAGCAGCTTCTTGTCTAGCACAGATACGCAGTATTTT.

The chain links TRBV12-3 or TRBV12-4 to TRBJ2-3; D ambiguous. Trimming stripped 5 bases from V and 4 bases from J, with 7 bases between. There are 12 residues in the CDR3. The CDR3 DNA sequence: TGTGCCAGCAGTCCAGTTCCAGATACGCAGTATTTT. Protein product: CASSPVPDTQYF.

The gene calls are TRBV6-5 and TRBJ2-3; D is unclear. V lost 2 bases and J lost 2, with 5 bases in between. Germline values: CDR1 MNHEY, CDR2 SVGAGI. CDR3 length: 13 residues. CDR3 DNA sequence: TGTGCCAGCAGTTACCACCCCACAGATACGCAGTATTTT. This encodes CASSYHPTDTQYF.

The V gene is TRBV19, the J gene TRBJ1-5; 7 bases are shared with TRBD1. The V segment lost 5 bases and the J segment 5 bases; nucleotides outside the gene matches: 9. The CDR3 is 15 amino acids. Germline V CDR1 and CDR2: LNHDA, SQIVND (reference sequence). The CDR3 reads CASSPDRAGDQPQHF. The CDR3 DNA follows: TGTGCCAGTAGTCCAGACAGGGCGGGGGATCAGCCCCAGCATTTT.

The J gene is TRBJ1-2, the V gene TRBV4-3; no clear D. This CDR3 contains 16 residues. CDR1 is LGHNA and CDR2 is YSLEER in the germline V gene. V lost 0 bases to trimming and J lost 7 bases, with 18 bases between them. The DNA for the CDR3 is TGCGCCAGCAGCCAAGATCAGGCCGGACTGGAGCTTGGCTACACCTTC. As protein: CASSQDQAGLELGYTF.

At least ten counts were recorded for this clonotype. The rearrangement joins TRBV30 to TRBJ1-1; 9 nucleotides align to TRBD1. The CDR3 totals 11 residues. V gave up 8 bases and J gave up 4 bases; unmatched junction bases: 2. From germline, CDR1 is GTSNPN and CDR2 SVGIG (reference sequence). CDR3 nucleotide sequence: TGTGCCGTGGGACAGGGCACTGAAGCTTTCTTT. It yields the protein CAVGQGTEAFF.

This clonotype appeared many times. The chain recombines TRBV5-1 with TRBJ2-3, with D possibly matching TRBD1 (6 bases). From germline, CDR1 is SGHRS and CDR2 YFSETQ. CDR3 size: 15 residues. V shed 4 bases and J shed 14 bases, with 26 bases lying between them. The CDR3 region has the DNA TGCGCCAGCAGCCGGACGGATCTTCCGGGACAAATCGGGTATTTT. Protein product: CASSRTDLPGQIGYF.